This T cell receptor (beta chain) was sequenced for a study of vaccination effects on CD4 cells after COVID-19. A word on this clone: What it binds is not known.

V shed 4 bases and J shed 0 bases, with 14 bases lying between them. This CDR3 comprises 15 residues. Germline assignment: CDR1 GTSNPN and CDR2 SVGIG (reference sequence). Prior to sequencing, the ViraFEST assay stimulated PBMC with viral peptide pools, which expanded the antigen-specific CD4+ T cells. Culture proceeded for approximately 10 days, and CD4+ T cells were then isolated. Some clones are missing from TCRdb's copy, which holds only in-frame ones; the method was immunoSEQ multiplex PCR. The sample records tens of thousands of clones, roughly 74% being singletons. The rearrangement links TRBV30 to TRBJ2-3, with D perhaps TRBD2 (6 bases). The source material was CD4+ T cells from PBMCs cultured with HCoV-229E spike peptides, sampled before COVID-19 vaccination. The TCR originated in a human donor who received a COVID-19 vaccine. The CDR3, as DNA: TGTGCCTGGATTCCGGGGACTGCAAGCACAGATACGCAGTATTTT. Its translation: CAWIPGTASTDTQYF.